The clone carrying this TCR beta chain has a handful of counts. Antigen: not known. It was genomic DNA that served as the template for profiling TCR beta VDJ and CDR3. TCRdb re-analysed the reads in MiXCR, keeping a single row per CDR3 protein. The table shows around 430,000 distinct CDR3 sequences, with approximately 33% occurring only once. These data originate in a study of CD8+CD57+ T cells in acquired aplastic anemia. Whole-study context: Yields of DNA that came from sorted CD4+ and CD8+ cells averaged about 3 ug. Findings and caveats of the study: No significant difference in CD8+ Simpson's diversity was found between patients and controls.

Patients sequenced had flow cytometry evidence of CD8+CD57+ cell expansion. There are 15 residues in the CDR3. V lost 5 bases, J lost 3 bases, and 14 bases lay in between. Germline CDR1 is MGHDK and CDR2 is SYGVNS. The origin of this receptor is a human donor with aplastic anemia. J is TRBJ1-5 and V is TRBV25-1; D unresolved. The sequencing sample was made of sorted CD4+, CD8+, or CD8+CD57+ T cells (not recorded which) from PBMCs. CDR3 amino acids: CASSLSSGPNQPQHF. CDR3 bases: TGTGCCAGCAGTTTGTCCTCCGGACCCAATCAGCCCCAGCATTTT.